The text below deals with one TCR beta chain. This entry is derived from a study of T cells expressing NK-cell markers. TCRdb reprocessed the 5' RACE reads, with one entry per CDR3 protein and no DNA. This sample's clone table lists roughly 430,000 distinct CDR3 sequences. The source material was blood T cells: a sorted CD56 or NKG2C T cell subset, CD4+ or CD8+ T cells, or bulk PBMC T cells (not recorded which). The receptor comes from a woman between 18 and 70 years old in good health.

CDR3 loop: CSARAEVSYEQYF. The chain has TRBV20-1 and TRBJ2-7; there is no DNA to check the TCRdb D call of TRBD2. The CDR3 totals 13 residues. Germline-derived CDR1 and CDR2 are DFQATT and SNEGSKA (reference sequence).